A selection of T cell receptor beta chains follows, all from one sample in a study of shared clonotypes between healthy human individuals. Profiling relied on immunoSEQ multiplex PCR, and the TCRdb table lists in-frame clones only, not all of them. This sample has over a million clones, with approximately 80% found just once. Sequences were obtained from memory CD4+ T cells from PBMCs. Source of these receptors: a man between 18 and 29 years old in good health. Some clones in this sample may be carry-over from other donors' samples. Both conserved end residues are part of each CDR3. Fields, in order: V gene, J gene, CDR3 protein.

v_call: TRBV14
j_call: TRBJ1-1
cdr3_aa: CASSQGVFGGTEAFF

v_call: TRBV5-4
j_call: TRBJ2-2
cdr3_aa: CASSSRQGAAVTGELFF

v_call: TRBV18
j_call: TRBJ2-7
cdr3_aa: CASSPRTSGRSYEQYF

v_call: TRBV5-1
j_call: TRBJ2-2
cdr3_aa: CASSTGPTGELFF

v_call: TRBV9
j_call: TRBJ1-4
cdr3_aa: CASSVGRITNEKLFF

v_call: TRBV5-1
j_call: TRBJ2-7
cdr3_aa: CASSPTWGSRPYEQYF

v_call: TRBV5-1
j_call: TRBJ1-2
cdr3_aa: CASRPVGGSEHGYTF

v_call: TRBV7-9
j_call: TRBJ2-2
cdr3_aa: CASSLGGFPTVGELFF

v_call: TRBV5-1
j_call: TRBJ2-1
cdr3_aa: CASSLAGGNYNEQFF

v_call: TRBV9
j_call: TRBJ2-1
cdr3_aa: CASSGVPGLAGGHEQFF

v_call: TRBV30
j_call: TRBJ2-1
cdr3_aa: CAWSVPGTSGRNEQFF

v_call: TRBV7-9
j_call: TRBJ2-6
cdr3_aa: CASSLGVRGANVLTF

v_call: TRBV28
j_call: TRBJ1-4
cdr3_aa: CASGLARATKLFF

v_call: TRBV28
j_call: TRBJ1-1
cdr3_aa: CASSLSRRGGARNTEAFF

v_call: TRBV6-5
j_call: TRBJ1-4
cdr3_aa: CASSDRRGGKLFF

v_call: TRBV5-6
j_call: TRBJ2-3
cdr3_aa: CASSLFGGAQYF

v_call: TRBV11-3
j_call: TRBJ2-1
cdr3_aa: CASSLGPDNEQFF

v_call: TRBV6-5
j_call: TRBJ2-1
cdr3_aa: CASTNGGGGNNEQFF

v_call: TRBV14
j_call: TRBJ2-1
cdr3_aa: CASSQLQGEQFF

v_call: TRBV5-1
j_call: TRBJ1-1
cdr3_aa: CASTYSKAGGQGEAFF

v_call: TRBV15
j_call: TRBJ2-2
cdr3_aa: CATSRAFDTGELFF

v_call: TRBV7-2
j_call: TRBJ2-6
cdr3_aa: CASMIYSGANVLTF

v_call: TRBV28
j_call: TRBJ1-4
cdr3_aa: CASGGTLNEKLFF

v_call: TRBV14
j_call: TRBJ2-5
cdr3_aa: CASSRTVSRLQETQYF

v_call: TRBV27
j_call: TRBJ2-5
cdr3_aa: CASSWGPNGETQYF

v_call: TRBV10-3
j_call: TRBJ2-7
cdr3_aa: CAISLGGGRRSYEQYF

v_call: TRBV4-3
j_call: TRBJ1-3
cdr3_aa: CASSQGSRVSGNTIYF

v_call: TRBV14
j_call: TRBJ2-4
cdr3_aa: CASSPRRSGTGNGIQYF

v_call: TRBV6-6
j_call: TRBJ2-5
cdr3_aa: CASSPSGNRETQYF

v_call: TRBV7-3
j_call: TRBJ2-6
cdr3_aa: CASSLMAGAAGANVLTF

v_call: TRBV28
j_call: TRBJ2-7
cdr3_aa: CASSLGLAGSYEQYF

v_call: TRBV2
j_call: TRBJ1-1
cdr3_aa: CASTSQGITEAFF

v_call: TRBV4-1
j_call: TRBJ2-4
cdr3_aa: CASSQPTGVGNIQYF

v_call: TRBV6-1
j_call: TRBJ1-1
cdr3_aa: CASSEVFRNTEAFF

v_call: TRBV20-1
j_call: TRBJ2-3
cdr3_aa: CSWGWEGTQYF

v_call: TRBV7-2
j_call: TRBJ1-3
cdr3_aa: CASSLGLVPGNTIYF

v_call: TRBV7-2
j_call: TRBJ1-5
cdr3_aa: CASSGGGGGNNQPQHF

v_call: TRBV2
j_call: TRBJ2-2
cdr3_aa: CASTATGTGELFF

v_call: TRBV6-5
j_call: TRBJ2-3
cdr3_aa: CASSPQGADTQYF

v_call: TRBV5-1
j_call: TRBJ2-7
cdr3_aa: CASSTSGNYEQYF

v_call: TRBV16
j_call: TRBJ1-5
cdr3_aa: CASSQPTGRYSNQPQHF

v_call: TRBV5-1
j_call: TRBJ2-5
cdr3_aa: CASSLAKGARETQYF

v_call: TRBV5-1
j_call: TRBJ2-7
cdr3_aa: CASSLEGTLTGREQYF

v_call: TRBV5-1
j_call: TRBJ2-3
cdr3_aa: CASSLGSTDTQYF

v_call: TRBV5-1
j_call: TRBJ2-1
cdr3_aa: CASSFGDEQFF

v_call: TRBV6-5
j_call: TRBJ1-2
cdr3_aa: CASSYRDTGGGGYTF

v_call: TRBV7-2
j_call: TRBJ2-1
cdr3_aa: CASSSDRYNEQFF

v_call: TRBV4-2
j_call: TRBJ1-4
cdr3_aa: CASSQSRTSTNEKLFF

v_call: TRBV7-2
j_call: TRBJ1-5
cdr3_aa: CASSTNRNQPQHF